This T cell receptor beta chain appears in the sequencing data of a study of blood T cell repertoires in COVID-19. Germline lookup yields CDR1 SGHTA and CDR2 FQGNSA. The CDR3 spans 15 residues. Unmatched junction bases numbered 4, after V lost 4 bases and J lost 0 bases. As processed by the authors: Amplified reference gene primers provided the basis for estimating nucleated cell counts. TCRdb keeps only in-frame clones here, not all; method: immunoSEQ multiplex PCR. V and J calls and clone size follow that table, whereas D and trimming were derived from the DNA. In the table there are 150,000 to 200,000 clones, about 88% of which are singletons.

The rearrangement links TRBV7-2 to TRBJ2-7; 9 bases align to TRBD2. The sequenced material came from peripheral blood. This receptor was taken from a man younger than 35 who had recovered from COVID-19. The CDR3 reads CASSYPTSGSYEQYF. The CDR3, as DNA: TGTGCCAGCAGCTACCCGACTAGCGGCTCCTACGAGCAGTACTTC.